This is a list of T cell receptor beta chains from one sample in a study of cytomegalovirus exposure and HLA in healthy donors. Clones were sequenced by immunoSEQ multiplex PCR, and TCRdb holds only the in-frame ones, with some missing. The data show 50,000 to 65,000 clones, just under 95% seen once. Source material: PBMCs. The source is a woman aged 18 to 35 in good health and CMV-seropositive. The CDR3 runs from the conserved cysteine through the conserved F or W. The D gene is left open where the match is weak.

CDR3aa: CASSSRGATDTQYF
CDR3nt: TGTGCCAGCAGCTCTCGCGGGGCCACAGATACGCAGTATTTT
v_gene: TRBV7-9
d_gene: NA
j_gene: TRBJ2-3

CDR3aa: CASSRPAVTSSYEQYF
CDR3nt: TGTGCCAGCAGTCGCCCGGCAGTCACTAGCTCCTACGAGCAGTACTTC
v_gene: TRBV28
d_gene: NA
j_gene: TRBJ2-7

CDR3aa: CASSYSRGTEAFF
CDR3nt: TGTGCCAGCAGTTACTCAAGGGGGACTGAAGCTTTCTTT
v_gene: TRBV6-6
d_gene: NA
j_gene: TRBJ1-1

CDR3aa: CASTRGRLNEKLFF
CDR3nt: TGTGCCAGCACCAGAGGGAGGTTAAATGAAAAACTGTTTTTT
v_gene: TRBV2
d_gene: NA
j_gene: TRBJ1-4

CDR3aa: CASHLGGGAYNEQFF
CDR3nt: TGTGCCAGCCATCTCGGAGGGGGCGCCTACAATGAGCAGTTCTTC
v_gene: TRBV7-3
d_gene: NA
j_gene: TRBJ2-1

CDR3aa: CASSPVAHPGGYEQYF
CDR3nt: TGTGCCAGCAGCCCAGTGGCGCACCCCGGGGGCTACGAGCAGTACTTC
v_gene: TRBV5-4
d_gene: NA
j_gene: TRBJ2-7

CDR3aa: CASSLGDRAAYGYTF
CDR3nt: TGCGCCAGCAGCCTGGGGGACAGGGCAGCCTATGGCTACACCTTC
v_gene: TRBV5-1
d_gene: TRBD1
j_gene: TRBJ1-2

CDR3aa: CAWSVRLANDEQFF
CDR3nt: TGTGCCTGGAGTGTACGACTAGCCAACGATGAGCAGTTCTTC
v_gene: TRBV30
d_gene: TRBD2
j_gene: TRBJ2-1

CDR3aa: CASSSRQGGSNQPQHF
CDR3nt: TGTGCCAGCAGCTCTCGACAGGGTGGGAGCAATCAGCCCCAGCATTTT
v_gene: TRBV7-2
d_gene: TRBD1
j_gene: TRBJ1-5

CDR3aa: CASSPRGEGGDTGELFF
CDR3nt: TGTGCCAGCAGCCCAAGGGGAGAGGGCGGGGACACCGGGGAGCTGTTTTTT
v_gene: TRBV11-2
d_gene: NA
j_gene: TRBJ2-2

CDR3aa: CASSSAGTRAKSGNEQFF
CDR3nt: TGTGCCAGCAGCTCGGCCGGGACTAGGGCCAAATCCGGCAATGAGCAGTTCTTC
v_gene: TRBV5-4
d_gene: TRBD2
j_gene: TRBJ2-1

CDR3aa: CASSLWGQTNEKLFF
CDR3nt: TGTGCCAGCAGTTTATGGGGGCAAACTAATGAAAAACTGTTTTTT
v_gene: TRBV27
d_gene: NA
j_gene: TRBJ1-4

CDR3aa: CASAGATEAFF
CDR3nt: TGTGCCAGCGCTGGAGCCACTGAAGCTTTCTTT
v_gene: TRBV2
d_gene: NA
j_gene: TRBJ1-1

CDR3aa: CASSPPGQRYEQYF
CDR3nt: TGTGCCAGTTCCCCACCGGGACAAAGATACGAGCAGTACTTC
v_gene: TRBV27
d_gene: NA
j_gene: TRBJ2-7

CDR3aa: CATSSDVAGITDTQYF
CDR3nt: TGTGCCACCAGCAGTGACGTAGCGGGTATCACAGATACGCAGTATTTT
v_gene: TRBV15
d_gene: TRBD2
j_gene: TRBJ2-3

CDR3aa: CASGGRGDTGELFF
CDR3nt: TGTGCCAGCGGTGGGCGGGGGGACACCGGGGAGCTGTTTTTT
v_gene: TRBV28
d_gene: TRBD2
j_gene: TRBJ2-2

CDR3aa: CASSAYGTPSADTQYF
CDR3nt: TGTGCCAGCAGCGCATACGGGACACCCAGCGCAGATACGCAGTATTTT
v_gene: TRBV9
d_gene: NA
j_gene: TRBJ2-3